What follows are 31 T cell receptor beta chains derived from one specimen sequenced in a study of T cell changes during pregnancy in multiple sclerosis. The method was immunoSEQ multiplex PCR; TCRdb's version includes in-frame clones alone and lacks a portion of them. The sample has roughly 110,000 clones, 85% to 95% seen once. Source: peripheral blood, taken in the third trimester of pregnancy. The receptor set was obtained from a female donor in good health, enrolled as a control in a pregnancy study.

The V and J genes are TRBV19 and TRBJ2-3, with TRBD2 identical over 14 bases. The CDR3 is 19 residues long. Trimming cost V 2 bases and J 3 bases; bases outside gene matches: 10. Germline loops: CDR1 LNHDA, CDR2 SQIVND (reference sequence). The CDR3 sequence: CASSIRRLAGGQRTDTQYF. CDR3 sequence (DNA): TGTGCCAGTAGTATACGGCGACTAGCGGGGGGGCAGAGGACAGATACGCAGTATTTT.

This chain connects TRBV29-1 to TRBJ2-5; 9 positions match TRBD1. Germline V gene sequence: CDR1 SQVTM, CDR2 ANQGSEA. The CDR3 consists of 12 residues. With V trimmed by 7 bases and J by 4 bases, 4 bases remained unmatched. CDR3 nucleotides: TGCAGCGGCACGACAGGGGGAGAGACCCAGTACTTC. It encodes CSGTTGGETQYF.

The genes are TRBV29-1 and TRBJ1-2; D remains unclear. This CDR3 is 10 amino acids long. The V end lost 7 bases, the J end lost 6 bases, and 9 bases lay between the germline ends. Germline V gene lookup returns CDR1 SQVTM and CDR2 ANQGSEA. In DNA form, the CDR3 reads TGCAGCGCTGACGGGGATGGCTACACCTTC. It codes for CSADGDGYTF.

This sequence joins TRBV4-1 and TRBJ2-2; 14 bases match TRBD2. V was pared by 1 base and J by 4 bases, with 5 bases of the junction left unmatched. Germline values: CDR1 MGHRA, CDR2 YSYEKL. The CDR3 spans 18 residues. The CDR3, as DNA: TGCGCCAGCAGCCAAGTGGGACTAGCGGGGGCGGGCACCGGGGAGCTGTTTTTT. Encoded protein: CASSQVGLAGAGTGELFF.

The V and J genes are TRBV9 and TRBJ2-2; no firm D call. CDR3 length: 14 amino acids. Trimming left V 0 bases short and J 1 base short, with 4 bases between. Germline V gives CDR1 SGDLS, CDR2 YYNGEE. The CDR3 reads CASSVGQNTGELFF. CDR3 coding DNA: TGTGCCAGCAGCGTAGGACAGAACACCGGGGAGCTGTTTTTT.

V gene TRBV9 combines with J gene TRBJ1-5; 8 bases map to TRBD1. Germline loops: CDR1 SGDLS, CDR2 YYNGEE. CDR3 length: 18 amino acids. V was clipped by 4 bases and J by 2 bases; unmatched bases: 14. CDR3 coding DNA: TGTGCCAGCAGCATAAGACAGGGGTGGGGACTTGGCAATCAGCCCCAGCATTTT. As protein: CASSIRQGWGLGNQPQHF. Together with reference TRBV9 and TRBJ1-5, the CDR3 gives the full variable domain: DSGVTQTPKHLITATGQRVTLRCSPRSGDLSVYWYQQSLDQGLQFLIQYYNGEERAKGNILERFSAQQFPDLHSELNLSSLELGDSALYFCASSIRQGWGLGNQPQHFGDGTRLSIL.

The chain couples TRBV18 to TRBJ1-2, with TRBD1 matching 7 bases. CDR1 KGHSH and CDR2 LQKENI come from the germline V gene. CDR3 length: 14 amino acids. The V and J ends lost 3 bases and 8 bases, in that order; junction bases with no gene match: 9. CDR3 region: CASSPNDRAGGYTF. In nucleotides, the CDR3 is TGTGCCAGCTCACCGAATGACAGGGCAGGGGGCTACACCTTC.

The CDR3 region is CAWRTFSGTGFNSPLHF. As DNA, the CDR3 is TGTGCCTGGAGAACATTCTCCGGGACAGGCTTTAATTCACCCCTCCACTTT. J is TRBJ1-6 and V is TRBV30; 8 bases match TRBD1. Germline V lookup: CDR1 GTSNPN, CDR2 SVGIG (reference sequence). With 3 bases clipped from V and 6 bases from J, the junction kept 13 bases outside the gene matches. This CDR3 is built from 17 residues.

The V call is TRBV9, the J call TRBJ2-3; D possibly corresponds to TRBD2 (5 bases). The germline V gene has CDR1 SGDLS and CDR2 YYNGEE. This CDR3 comprises 15 residues. Trimming shortened V by 4 bases and J by 2 bases, and 14 bases separated the two germline ends. CDR3 region: CASSLSAGSTDTQYF. CDR3 DNA: TGTGCCAGCAGCCTCTCGGCGGGTTCCACAGATACGCAGTATTTT. The full variable domain, rest sourced from reference TRBV9 and TRBJ2-3, is DSGVTQTPKHLITATGQRVTLRCSPRSGDLSVYWYQQSLDQGLQFLIQYYNGEERAKGNILERFSAQQFPDLHSELNLSSLELGDSALYFCASSLSAGSTDTQYFGPGTRLTVL.

This chain uses TRBV5-1 with TRBJ1-1; 10 nucleotides agree with TRBD1. J gave up 1 base and V 4 bases, and 7 bases lay outside the gene matches. Germline V CDR1 and CDR2: SGHRS, YFSETQ. CDR3 length: 16 amino acids. CDR3 residues: CASSLWTGGRNTEAFF. DNA of the CDR3: TGCGCCAGCAGCCTATGGACAGGGGGACGGAACACTGAAGCTTTCTTT.

This clone was seen only once. This chain uses TRBV11-3 with TRBJ2-3; 12 nucleotides line up with TRBD2. The CDR3 runs 16 residues. V shed 1 base and J 3 bases; nucleotides not matched to a gene: 2. From germline, CDR1 is SGHNT and CDR2 YENEEA. CDR3 protein: CASSLASGGATDTQYF. The CDR3 DNA follows: TGTGCCAGCAGCTTAGCTAGCGGGGGGGCGACAGATACGCAGTATTTT. The whole variable domain, filled in from reference TRBV11-3 and TRBJ2-3, reads EAGVVQSPRYKIIEKKQPVAFWCNPISGHNTLYWYLQNLGQGPELLIRYENEEAVDDSQLPKDRFSAERLKGVDSTLKIQPAELGDSAVYLCASSLASGGATDTQYFGPGTRLTVL.

The chain carries TRBV15 and TRBJ2-5, with 10 positions matching TRBD2. This CDR3 comprises 19 residues. CDR1 and CDR2 from the germline V gene are LNHNV and YYDKDF (reference sequence). V lost 0 bases and J lost 1; bases outside the gene matches: 11. CDR3 residues: CATSRDLLAGARGQETQYF. The CDR3 DNA sequence: TGTGCCACCAGCAGAGATCTGCTAGCGGGGGCGCGGGGCCAAGAGACCCAGTACTTC.

This clone is a singleton in its sample. This chain connects TRBV30 to TRBJ1-2, with 7 positions matching TRBD1. The CDR3 has 13 residues. After removal of 7 bases from V and 2 bases from J, the junction contained 7 bases not matched to a gene. Per germline, CDR1 GTSNPN and CDR2 SVGIG (reference sequence). CDR3 in amino acids: CAFQPTGNYGYTF. The CDR3 DNA sequence: TGTGCCTTCCAACCGACAGGGAACTATGGCTACACCTTC.

This clone was counted a single time. The chain recombines TRBV2 with TRBJ2-2, with a possible D match to TRBD1 (5 bases). The CDR3 has 14 amino acids. Germline V gives CDR1 SNHLY, CDR2 FYNNEI. Trimming removed 4 bases at V and 3 bases at J, with 9 bases between. As DNA, the CDR3 is TGTGCCAGCAGTGTTGACAGCTACACCGGGGAGCTGTTTTTT. Encoded protein: CASSVDSYTGELFF. The variable domain in full, completed from reference TRBV2 and TRBJ2-2, reads EPEVTQTPSHQVTQMGQEVILRCVPISNHLYFYWYRQILGQKVEFLVSFYNNEISEKSEIFDDQFSVERPDGSNFTLKIRSTKLEDSAMYFCASSVDSYTGELFFGEGSRLTVL.

This rearrangement joins TRBV10-3 to TRBJ1-5; possible D gene TRBD1, 6 bases. The CDR3 spans 14 residues. The ends were cut back, 10 bases at V and 2 bases at J, with 15 bases in the middle. Germline V gene sequence: CDR1 ENHRY, CDR2 SYGVKD. DNA for the CDR3: TGTGCCACCCGCAGGGGTTTGGGCAATCAGCCCCAGCATTTT. This gives the protein CATRRGLGNQPQHF.

The chain couples TRBV4-3 to TRBJ2-5; no clear D. The CDR3 contains 15 residues. CDR1 and CDR2 (germline): LGHNA, YSLEER. V was pared by 0 bases and J by 5 bases, with 13 bases between. CDR3 region: CASSQDYGPWETQYF. The CDR3, as DNA: TGCGCCAGCAGCCAAGATTATGGCCCTTGGGAGACCCAGTACTTC.

The V and J genes are TRBV7-8 and TRBJ1-2; D might be TRBD1 (6 bases). The CDR3 has 16 amino acids. The germline CDR1 and CDR2 sequences are SGHVS and FQNEAQ. V lost 1 base, J lost 5 bases, and 17 bases lay in between. CDR3 sequence (DNA): TGTGCCAGCAGCTTAGTACAGGGTGCAGGTTTTTATGGCTACACCTTC. Amino acid sequence: CASSLVQGAGFYGYTF.

The chain recombines TRBV13 with TRBJ2-7; 10 nucleotides align to TRBD1. The CDR3 is 15 residues long. J lost 4 bases, V lost 4 bases, and 7 bases had no gene match. Germline CDR1 and CDR2: PRHDT and FYEKMQ (reference sequence). CDR3 bases: TGTGCCAGCAGCTCCCAAGGGACAGGGGCTTACGAGCAGTACTTC. It codes for CASSSQGTGAYEQYF.

This chain connects TRBV6-1 to TRBJ2-3; TRBD1 might be the D (6 bases). CDR1 and CDR2 (germline): MNHNS, SASEGT. The CDR3 has 15 amino acids. V gave up 6 bases and J gave up 0 bases, with 13 bases separating them. This CDR3 reads CASRFTGLSTDTQYF. For the CDR3, the DNA is TGTGCCAGCAGATTTACAGGGCTGAGCACAGATACGCAGTATTTT.

The chain links TRBV25-1 to TRBJ1-1; the D gene is possibly TRBD1 (5 bases). CDR1 MGHDK and CDR2 SYGVNS come from the germline V gene. CDR3 length: 13 residues. Trimming removed 2 bases at V and 7 bases at J, with 11 bases between. The CDR3 protein is CASSEPRGFEAFF. In DNA, the CDR3 is TGTGCCAGCAGTGAACCGCGGGGGTTTGAAGCTTTCTTT.

The chain recombines TRBV4-3 with TRBJ2-7, with 8 bases matching TRBD2. Germline V gene data show CDR1 as LGHNA and CDR2 as YSLEER. V lost 1 base, J lost 4 bases, and 3 bases stayed unmatched. The CDR3 has 14 residues. The CDR3 sequence is CASSQAPGGYEQYF. The CDR3 bases are TGCGCCAGCAGCCAAGCCCCGGGAGGGTACGAGCAGTACTTC.

The chain has TRBV15 and TRBJ1-5; TRBD1 is a possible D gene (5 bases). Between the trimmed V and J ends, which lost 3 bases and 5 bases, there was a span of 17 bases. This CDR3 region has 16 residues. The germline V gene encodes CDR1 LNHNV and CDR2 YYDKDF (reference sequence). DNA of the CDR3: TGTGCCACCAGCAGTAGGGGAGGGCAGGTCCATCAGCCCCAGCATTTT. The encoded protein is CATSSRGGQVHQPQHF. Full variable domain (remainder filled in from reference TRBV15 and TRBJ1-5): DAMVIQNPRYQVTQFGKPVTLSCSQTLNHNVMYWYQQKSSQAPKLLFHYYDKDFNNEADTPDNFQSRRPNTSFCFLDIRSPGLGDTAMYLCATSSRGGQVHQPQHFGDGTRLSIL.

V is TRBV5-4 and J is TRBJ1-2, with 8 positions matching TRBD1. The germline V gene has CDR1 SGHNT and CDR2 YYREEE (reference sequence). Trimming removed 4 bases from V and 1 base from J; junction bases left unmatched: 6. The CDR3 is made up of 15 amino acids. The DNA for the CDR3 is TGTGCCAGCAGCCCGGACAGGGCGCGTAACTATGGCTACACCTTC. Amino acids: CASSPDRARNYGYTF.

V and J are TRBV5-4 and TRBJ2-3; 14 bases align to TRBD2. The CDR3 length is 16 residues. Germline loops: CDR1 SGHNT, CDR2 YYREEE (reference sequence). The J segment lost 4 bases and the V segment lost 4 bases, leaving 5 bases of the junction unmatched. The CDR3, as DNA: TGTGCCAGCAGCGACGGGACTAGCGGGGGCTCAGATACGCAGTATTTT. It codes for CASSDGTSGGSDTQYF.

V is TRBV4-3 and J is TRBJ2-7; tentative D call: TRBD1 (6 bases). Deletions cut 1 base from V and 4 bases from J, with 17 bases between. The germline V gene encodes CDR1 LGHNA and CDR2 YSLEER. CDR3 size: 16 residues. CDR3 sequence (DNA): TGCGCCAGCAGCCAAGTATACAGGGAAGTCTTTTACGAGCAGTACTTC. Translation gives CASSQVYREVFYEQYF.

The chain combines TRBV7-9 with TRBJ2-2; D is perhaps TRBD1 (5 bases). Trimming took 8 bases from V and 1 from J, leaving 8 bases between them. The CDR3 covers 13 residues. The germline CDR1 and CDR2 sequences are SEHNR and FQNEAQ (reference sequence). The CDR3, as DNA: TGTGCCAGCCAAACAGGGAACACCGGGGAGCTGTTTTTT. Amino acid sequence: CASQTGNTGELFF.

The gene calls are TRBV7-3 and TRBJ2-3; 10 positions agree with TRBD2. CDR1 and CDR2 from the germline V gene are SGHTA and FQGTGA. Trimming cost V 4 bases and J 2 bases; bases outside gene matches: 9. The CDR3 runs 17 residues. CDR3 sequence: CASSSLAGAGFTDTQYF. CDR3 nucleotides: TGTGCCAGCAGCTCCCTAGCGGGGGCCGGTTTCACAGATACGCAGTATTTT. Complete variable domain (other parts from reference TRBV7-3 and TRBJ2-3): GAGVSQTPSNKVTEKGKYVELRCDPISGHTALYWYRQSLGQGPEFLIYFQGTGAADDSGLPNDRFFAVRPEGSVSTLKIQRTERGDSAVYLCASSSLAGAGFTDTQYFGPGTRLTVL.

The rearrangement links TRBV2 to TRBJ1-1; TRBD1 matches 12 bases. The junction had 18 bases not matched to a gene; V was cut back by 7 bases and J by 3 bases. This CDR3 region has 19 residues. Germline CDR1 and CDR2: SNHLY and FYNNEI. The CDR3 region is CASNIWDRGQWSPDTEAFF. CDR3 sequence (DNA): TGTGCCAGCAATATTTGGGACAGGGGGCAGTGGAGTCCGGACACTGAAGCTTTCTTT.

This rearrangement joins TRBV19 to TRBJ1-2; no clear D gene. Germline V lookup: CDR1 LNHDA, CDR2 SQIVND (reference sequence). The ends were cut back, 0 bases at V and 6 bases at J, with 8 bases in the middle. This CDR3 is built from 13 residues. The CDR3 DNA reads as TGTGCCAGTAGTATAGAACGGGGAAATGGCTACACCTTC. This gives the protein CASSIERGNGYTF.

The chain uses TRBV30 and TRBJ2-7, with a tentative D call TRBD2 (6 bases). CDR1 is GTSNPN and CDR2 is SVGIG in the germline V gene (reference sequence). The CDR3 length is 15 residues. V was trimmed by 2 bases and J by 3 bases, leaving 17 bases between them. Here the CDR3 reads CAWSRLGLSGYEQYF. CDR3 DNA sequence: TGTGCCTGGAGTCGTTTGGGACTTAGTGGCTACGAGCAGTACTTC.

V is TRBV7-6 and J is TRBJ1-2, with TRBD1 matching over 9 bases. This CDR3 has 20 residues. CDR1 is SGHVS and CDR2 is FNYEAQ in the germline V gene. Trimming took 2 bases from V and 4 from J; bases not matched to a gene: 20. The CDR3 nucleotides read TGTGCCAGCAGCTTAAGCCCCCCGGCCGGGACAGGGACCCCCGGCTATGGCTACACCTTC. Protein sequence: CASSLSPPAGTGTPGYGYTF.